This entry concerns a single T cell receptor (beta chain). Profiled with immunoSEQ multiplex PCR; TCRdb holds only in-frame clones, not every one. The sample records 50,000 to 75,000 clones, about four fifths being singletons. No infections or other immune events were documented during collection. The source of the sample is a study of identifying expanded T cells in peripheral blood. The CDR3 contains 13 residues. V lost 3 bases, J lost 8 bases, and 13 bases lay in between. Per the germline V gene, CDR1 is KGHSH and CDR2 is LQKENI. The sequenced sample consisted of blood. This TCR derives from a person between 18 and 75 years old in good health. The J gene is TRBJ1-2, the V gene TRBV18; weak D call: TRBD1 (6 bases). CDR3 sequence reads: CASSPSPGGGYTF. CDR3 nucleotide sequence: TGTGCCAGCTCACCGTCACCCGGGGGCGGCTACACCTTC.